This T cell receptor beta chain was profiled in a study of regulatory T cells in long-lasting Graves disease. At the level of the study: The definition of persistent Graves' disease was over 5 years of antithyroid drugs with positive TSH receptor antibodies. Whole-study results and caveats: Repertoires from persistent disease leaned toward TRBV28, TRBJ1-2 and TRBJ2-5.

The authors built TCR beta libraries using iRepertoire HTBI primers and Arm-PCR of CDR3 regions. TCRdb analysed the multiplex PCR reads with MiXCR anew, one entry per CDR3 protein. The sample carries roughly 360,000 distinct CDR3 sequences, roughly 20% recorded once. CDR1 is MDHEN, CDR2 SYDVKM, per germline. V was clipped by 5 bases and J by 7 bases, with 15 bases between them. CDR3 length equals 15 residues. Time point given: persistent/refractory GD, antithyroid drugs over 5 years with positive TRAb. RNA from PBMCs was the source of the TCR library. In its sample, this clonotype was seen many times. The target antigen is unknown.

The TCR originated in a woman aged 40 to 55 with Graves disease. The sequencing here drew on peripheral blood mononuclear cells (PBMCs), taken when the disease was refractory, from a patient treated with antithyroid drugs. The chain couples TRBV28 to TRBJ1-6; D is ambiguous. The CDR3 sequence is CASSPDWAANSPLHF. Written as DNA, the CDR3 is TGTGCCAGCAGTCCTGATTGGGCAGCAAATTCACCCCTCCACTTT. Variable domain in full (rest from reference TRBV28 and TRBJ1-6): DVKVTQSSRYLVKRTGEKVFLECVQDMDHENMFWYRQDPGLGLRLIYFSYDVKMKEKGDIPEGYSVSREKKERFSLILESASTNQTSMYLCASSPDWAANSPLHFGNGTRLTVT.